This T cell receptor beta chain is from a study of CD8+CD57+ T cells in acquired aplastic anemia. About the study: CD4+ and CD8+ cells, once sorted, gave DNA averaging about 3 ug.

Of note for this clonotype: The antigen is unknown.

Germline V gene sequence: CDR1 WNHNN, CDR2 SYGVQD (reference sequence). The V and J ends lost 0 bases and 3 bases respectively, with 12 bases between them. This CDR3 region has 16 residues. Patients selected for sequencing had displayed CD8+CD57+ cell expansion by flow cytometry. All participating patients were living with severe acquired aplastic anemia. Study results and limitations: Researchers report that fewer than 35 CD8+ CDR3 sequences appeared in both patients and controls. CD8+ Simpson's diversity did not differ significantly between patients and controls.

The template used for profiling TCR beta VDJ and CDR3 was genomic DNA. TCRdb re-analysed the reads in MiXCR, keeping a single row per CDR3 protein. The table has about 200,000 distinct CDR3 sequences, approximately 60% seen once. The specimen was sorted CD4+, CD8+, or CD8+CD57+ T cells (not recorded which) from PBMCs. This TCR derives from a human donor with aplastic anemia. V gene TRBV10-1 combines with J gene TRBJ1-5; the D gene is possibly TRBD1 (5 bases). The CDR3 loop reads CASSESGQGLNQPQHF. The CDR3 DNA reads TGCGCCAGCAGTGAGTCGGGGCAGGGACTCAATCAGCCCCAGCATTTT.